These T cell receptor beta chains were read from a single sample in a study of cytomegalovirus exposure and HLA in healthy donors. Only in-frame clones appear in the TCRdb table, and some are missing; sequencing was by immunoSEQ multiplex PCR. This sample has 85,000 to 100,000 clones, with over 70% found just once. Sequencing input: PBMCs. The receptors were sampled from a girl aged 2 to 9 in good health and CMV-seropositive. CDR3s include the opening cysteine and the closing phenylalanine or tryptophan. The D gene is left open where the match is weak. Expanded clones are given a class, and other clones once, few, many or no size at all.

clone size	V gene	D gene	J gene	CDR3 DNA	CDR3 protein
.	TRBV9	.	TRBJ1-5	TGTGCCAGCAGCGTAGCGGGAAATAGCAATCAGCCCCAGCATTTT	CASSVAGNSNQPQHF
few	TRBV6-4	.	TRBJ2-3	TGTGCCAGCAGTGACGGAGAGGGAGGAACAGATACGCAGTATTTT	CASSDGEGGTDTQYF
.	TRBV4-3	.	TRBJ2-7	TGCGCCAGCAGCCAAGATTATACGAAATCGGGCGAGCAGTACTTC	CASSQDYTKSGEQYF
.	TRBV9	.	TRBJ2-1	TGTGCCAGCAGCGTAGATCGCGGGAAGTACAATGAGCAGTTCTTC	CASSVDRGKYNEQFF
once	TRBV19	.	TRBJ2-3	TGTGCCAGTAGTATGGGTGTTGCGTGGGCCACAGATACGCAGTATTTT	CASSMGVAWATDTQYF
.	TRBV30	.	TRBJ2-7	TGTGCCTGGAGTGATAGCTGGGACAAGCGCTACGAGCAGTACTTC	CAWSDSWDKRYEQYF
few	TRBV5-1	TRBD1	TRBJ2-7	TGCGCCAGCAGCCTGGACAGGACCTACGAGCAGTACTTC	CASSLDRTYEQYF
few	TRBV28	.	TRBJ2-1	TGTGCCAGCAGTTTCACTGAGGGTCGGGAGTTCTTC	CASSFTEGREFF
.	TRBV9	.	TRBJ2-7	TGTGCCAGCAGCGGACTAACCTACGAGCAGTACTTC	CASSGLTYEQYF
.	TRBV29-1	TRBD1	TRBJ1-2	TGCAGCGCCTTCGGGGACAGGGGACATTATGGCTACACCTTC	CSAFGDRGHYGYTF
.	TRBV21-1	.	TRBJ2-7	TGTGCCAGCAGCAAAGCGTACAGCTCCTACGAGCAGTACTTC	CASSKAYSSYEQYF
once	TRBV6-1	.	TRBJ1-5	TGTGCCAGCACGACAGTACCAAATCAGCCCCAGCATTTT	CASTTVPNQPQHF
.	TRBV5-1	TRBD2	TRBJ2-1	TGCGCCAGCAGCTTGGAGGGTAGCGGGACTGGTGAGCAGTTCTTC	CASSLEGSGTGEQFF
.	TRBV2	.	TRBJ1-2	TGTGCCAGCAGTGAGAAAGGGGGCTATGGCTACACCTTC	CASSEKGGYGYTF
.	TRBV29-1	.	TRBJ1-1	TGCAGCGTCGGGGCGGCGGGAGTCACTGAAGCTTTCTTT	CSVGAAGVTEAFF
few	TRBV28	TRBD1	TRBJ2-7	TGTGCCAGCAGTTTATGGGGACAGATAAAATACGAGCAGTACTTC	CASSLWGQIKYEQYF
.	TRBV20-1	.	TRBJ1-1	TGCAGTGCCAGAACAGGGACTGAAGCTTTCTTT	CSARTGTEAFF